This TCR beta chain was captured by sequencing in a study of blood T cell repertoires in COVID-19. Study-wide context: Samples came from the United States, Italy and Spain, spanning acute and convalescent COVID-19. T cells, B-cell-depleted T cells, or PBMCs supplied cDNA or gDNA.

Authors' methods: Amplified reference gene primers provided the basis for estimating nucleated cell counts. Sequenced by immunoSEQ multiplex PCR; TCRdb stores in-frame clones only, minus some. Clone size and V and J calls were adopted from that table, with D and trimming inferred from the DNA. This table holds hundreds of thousands of clones, around 83% found once. V lost 6 bases and J 7 bases, leaving 12 bases between the germline ends. Per germline, CDR1 GTSNPN and CDR2 SVGIG (reference sequence). CDR3 length: 11 amino acids. This chain uses TRBV30 with TRBJ1-1, with D unclear. What was sequenced was peripheral blood. The source is a man older than 75 with acute or convalescent COVID-19. CDR3: CACNKGVEAFF. DNA of the CDR3: TGTGCCTGCAACAAAGGAGTTGAAGCTTTCTTT. The whole variable domain, filled in from reference TRBV30 and TRBJ1-1, reads SQTIHQWPATLVQPVGSPLSLECTVEGTSNPNLYWYRQAAGRGLQLLFYSVGIGQISSEVPQNLSASRPQDRQFILSSKKLLLSDSGFYLCACNKGVEAFFGQGTRLTVV.